This T cell receptor beta chain was profiled in a study of blood T cell repertoires in COVID-19. Study information: The analysed material was cDNA or gDNA that came from T cells, B-cell-depleted T cells, or PBMCs.

Libraries were prepared by immunoSEQ multiplex PCR; TCRdb keeps only in-frame clonotypes and omits some of them. The table has under 250,000 clones, roughly four fifths seen once. The clonotype originates from a man between 50 and 59 years old with acute or convalescent COVID-19. The specimen was peripheral blood.

CDR3 DNA: TGTGCCATCAGTGAGTCGGCGGGGGGGAACACCGGGGAGCTGTTTTTT. Protein product: CAISESAGGNTGELFF. The chain carries TRBV10-3 and TRBJ2-2, with 8 bases matching TRBD2. V shed 0 bases and J 1 base; nucleotides not matched to a gene: 1. Germline V gives CDR1 ENHRY, CDR2 SYGVKD. The CDR3 runs 16 residues.